The T cell receptor beta chain under discussion was sequenced for a study of T cell repertoires in cytomegalovirus infection (dated by TCRdb to the late 2010s). At the level of the whole study: Recently identified HLA-C-restricted CMV epitopes, whose presentation resists viral immunomodulation, were targeted by peptide stimulations together with well-studied HLA-B-restricted epitopes. Donor HLA type was relevant to the analysis, because carriage of CMV infection together with the matching HLA type was indicated by public TCR beta signatures.

As concerns this clonotype: No antigen is known for it. One end of the junction does not line up with germline, which may come from a read error.

General study outcomes and caveats: In both this cohort and an independent cohort of some 380 donors, the cumulative frequency of public TCR beta family members distinguished carriers of CMV infection plus the relevant HLA type. The ex vivo response was dominated by HLA-C-restricted CMV-specific TCR beta clonotypes, which also provided the single most frequent clonotype in two of eight donors.

Reading the germline V gene gives CDR1 MNHEY and CDR2 SVGEGT. The CDR3 measures 18 amino acids from cysteine to phenylalanine. CDR3 DNA only is kept here, 54 bases in frame from base 1. Sequencer: Illumina HiSeq 1500. TCRdb reworked the public reads: Q25 trimming with fastp, MiXCR clone assembly, productive beta chains retained. Each CDR3 protein appears once, grouped with its most common genes and DNA. The table for this sample lists 310,000 or so distinct CDR3 sequences; around a quarter of them were counted only once. The top ten clones comprise 13% of the sample. What the treatment or condition label conveys for this sample: in vitro stimulation with specific CMV peptide epitopes to enrich CMV-specific T cells.

The TCR comes from a human donor in good health (CMV status not recorded). Some clones in this sample may be carry-over from other donors' samples. The chain uses TRBV6-2 or TRBV6-3 and TRBJ2-6; 8 central nucleotides agree with TRBD2. Sequenced material: cultured PBMCs, taken from culture after CMV antigen stimulation. CDR3 reads: CASSYLAGMSSGVNVLTF. The sequence in DNA is TGTGCCAGCAGTTACCTAGCGGGTATGAGCTCTGGGGTCAACGTCCTGACTTTC.